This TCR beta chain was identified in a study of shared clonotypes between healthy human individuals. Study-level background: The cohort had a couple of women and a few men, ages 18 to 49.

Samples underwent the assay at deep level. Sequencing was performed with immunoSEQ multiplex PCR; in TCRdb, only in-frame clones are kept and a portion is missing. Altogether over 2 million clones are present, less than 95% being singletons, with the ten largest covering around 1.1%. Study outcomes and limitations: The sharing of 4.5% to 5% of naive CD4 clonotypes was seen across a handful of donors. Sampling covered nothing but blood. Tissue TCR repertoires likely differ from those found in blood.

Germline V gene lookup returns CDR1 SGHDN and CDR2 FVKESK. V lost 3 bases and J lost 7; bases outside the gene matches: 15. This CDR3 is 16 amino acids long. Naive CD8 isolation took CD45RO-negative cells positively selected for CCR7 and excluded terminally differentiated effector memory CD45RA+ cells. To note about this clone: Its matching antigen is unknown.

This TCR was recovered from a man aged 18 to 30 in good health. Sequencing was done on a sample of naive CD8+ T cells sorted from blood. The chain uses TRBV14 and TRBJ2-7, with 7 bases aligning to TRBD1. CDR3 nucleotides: TGTGCCAGCAGCCAGTACCGGGACAGCGACGCTCGGGAGCAGTACTTC. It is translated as CASSQYRDSDAREQYF.